In its sample, the clone carrying this T cell receptor beta chain was seen once. Its antigen is currently unknown. This record belongs to a study of post-analysis software for immune sequencing data. Turning to the study itself: Some patients lacked subtype; others had relapsing-remitting, secondary progressive or progressive-relapsing disease. The study, taken as a whole, reports: TRBV5-6, TRBV5-1 and TRBV20-1 belonged to a set of roughly 5 TRBV segments that were more frequent in patients than controls.

Libraries were made from TCR beta cDNA, and they carried unique molecular identifiers. A single record per CDR3 protein comes from TCRdb applying MiXCR to the PCR reads. The sample yields some 450,000 distinct CDR3 sequences, 45% seen once. The CDR3 consists of 13 residues. Germline CDR1 reads PRHDT; CDR2 reads FYEKMQ (reference sequence). V shed 7 bases and J shed 8 bases, with 15 bases lying between them. This sequence joins TRBV13 and TRBJ2-1, with TRBD1 as a possible D gene (6 bases). The sequence was obtained from a girl aged 5-17 years with multiple sclerosis. Material: blood. The CDR3 sequence: CASTDRLGDEQFF. CDR3 bases: TGTGCCAGCACCGACAGGCTTGGGGATGAGCAGTTCTTC.